This T cell receptor (beta chain) is drawn from a study of cytomegalovirus exposure and HLA in healthy donors. Study-wide points: The TCR clusters that emerged in the first cohort tended, a later analysis found, to co-occur in the approximately 130 validation repertoires. A classifier reportedly called cytomegalovirus status with high sensitivity and specificity. The listing of 150 to 200 TCR beta chains classed them as cytomegalovirus-associated.

The CDR3 consists of 13 residues. The V segment lost 5 bases and the J segment 4 bases; nucleotides outside the gene matches: 7. Germline lookup yields CDR1 SQVTM and CDR2 ANQGSEA. Concerning this clone: Antigen specificity is unknown.

Produced via immunoSEQ multiplex PCR; TCRdb's table is partial and in-frame only. The sample includes around 250,000 clones, roughly 91% of them seen just once. Material: PBMCs. This TCR was sampled from a woman in her 30s in good health and CMV-seronegative. The chain is built from TRBV29-1 and TRBJ1-2; 7 nucleotides align to TRBD1. The DNA for the CDR3 is TGCAGCGTTCCGACAGGGAAGGGCTATGGCTACACCTTC. Translated, it gives CSVPTGKGYGYTF.